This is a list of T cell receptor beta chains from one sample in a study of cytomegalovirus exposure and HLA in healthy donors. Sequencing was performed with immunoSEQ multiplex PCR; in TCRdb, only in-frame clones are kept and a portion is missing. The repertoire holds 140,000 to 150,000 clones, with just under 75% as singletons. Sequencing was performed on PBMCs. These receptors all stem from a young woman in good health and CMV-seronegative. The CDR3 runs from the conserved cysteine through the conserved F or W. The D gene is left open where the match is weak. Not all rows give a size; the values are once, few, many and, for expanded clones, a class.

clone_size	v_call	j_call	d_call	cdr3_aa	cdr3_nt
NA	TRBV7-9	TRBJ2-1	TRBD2	CASSFAGVEQFF	TGTGCCAGCAGCTTTGCGGGAGTTGAGCAGTTCTTC
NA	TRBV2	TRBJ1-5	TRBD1	CASSDRDSFNQPQHF	TGTGCCAGCAGTGACCGGGACAGTTTCAATCAGCCCCAGCATTTT
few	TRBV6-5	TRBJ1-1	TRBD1	CASSYSTGRAERAFF	TGTGCCAGCAGTTACTCGACAGGGCGGGCTGAAAGAGCTTTCTTT
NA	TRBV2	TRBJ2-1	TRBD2	CASSEWVGAGGLDEQFF	TGTGCCAGCAGTGAATGGGTGGGGGCGGGAGGGTTGGATGAGCAGTTCTTC
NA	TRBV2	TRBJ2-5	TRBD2	CASRGLAETQYF	TGTGCCAGCAGGGGACTAGCGGAGACCCAGTACTTC
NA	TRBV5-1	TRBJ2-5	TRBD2	CASSFIGRGETQYF	TGCGCCAGCAGCTTTATAGGGAGGGGCGAGACCCAGTACTTC
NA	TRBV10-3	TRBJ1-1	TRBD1	CAIRGGTGAMNTEAFF	TGTGCCATCAGGGGAGGGACAGGCGCTATGAACACTGAAGCTTTCTTT
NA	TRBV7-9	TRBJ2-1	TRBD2	CASLLAGGPGNEQFF	TGTGCCAGCCTCCTAGCGGGGGGGCCGGGCAATGAGCAGTTCTTC
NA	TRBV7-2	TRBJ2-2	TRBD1	CASSSDRGIGELFF	TGTGCCAGCAGCTCCGACAGGGGCATCGGGGAGCTGTTTTTT
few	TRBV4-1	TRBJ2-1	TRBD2	CASSQPSGNSNEQFF	TGCGCCAGCAGCCAACCTAGCGGGAATAGCAATGAGCAGTTCTTC
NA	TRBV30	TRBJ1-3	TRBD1	CAWSTDRVFHPLSGNTIYF	TGTGCCTGGAGTACCGACAGGGTCTTTCATCCCCTCTCTGGAAACACCATATATTTT